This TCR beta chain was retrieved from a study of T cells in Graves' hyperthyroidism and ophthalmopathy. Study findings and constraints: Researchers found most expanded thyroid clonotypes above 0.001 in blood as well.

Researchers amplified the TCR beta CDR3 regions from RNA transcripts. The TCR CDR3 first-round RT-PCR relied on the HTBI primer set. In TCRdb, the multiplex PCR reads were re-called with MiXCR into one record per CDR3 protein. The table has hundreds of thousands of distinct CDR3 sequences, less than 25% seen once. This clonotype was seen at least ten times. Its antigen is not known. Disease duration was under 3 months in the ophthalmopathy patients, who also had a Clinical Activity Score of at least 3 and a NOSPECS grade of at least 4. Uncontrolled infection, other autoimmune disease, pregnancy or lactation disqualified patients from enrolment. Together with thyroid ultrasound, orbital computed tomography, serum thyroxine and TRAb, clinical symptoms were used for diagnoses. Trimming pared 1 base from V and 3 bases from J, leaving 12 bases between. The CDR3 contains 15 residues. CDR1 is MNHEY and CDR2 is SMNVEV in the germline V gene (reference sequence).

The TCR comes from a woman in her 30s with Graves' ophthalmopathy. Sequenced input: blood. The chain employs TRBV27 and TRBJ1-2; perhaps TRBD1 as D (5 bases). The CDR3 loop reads CASSLFSGGDYGYTF. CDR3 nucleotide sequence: TGTGCCAGCAGTTTATTTAGCGGGGGAGACTATGGCTACACCTTC.